These 26 T cell receptor beta chains came from one sample sequenced in a study of OX40 agonist ivuxolimab in advanced cancers. Clones were sequenced by immunoSEQ multiplex PCR, and TCRdb holds only the in-frame ones, with some missing. The sample holds some 45,000 clones, around 87% seen once. This specimen consisted of CD4+ or CD8+ T cells sorted from blood, obtained in a trial of the OX40 agonist ivuxolimab. These receptors came from an adult with an advanced solid tumor such as melanoma, head and neck, liver or kidney cancer.

V gene TRBV11-2 combines with J gene TRBJ2-7; D is ambiguous. CDR1 and CDR2 (germline): SGHAT, FQNNGV. V gave up 1 base and J gave up 3 bases, with 10 bases separating them. There are 14 residues in the CDR3. The CDR3 DNA reads as TGTGCCAGCAGCTTAGCCCCTGGGAACTACGAGCAGTACTTC. Its translation is CASSLAPGNYEQYF.

The chain employs TRBV15 and TRBJ2-7; 10 bases align to TRBD1. Germline CDR1 reads LNHNV; CDR2 reads YYDKDF (reference sequence). V was pared by 0 bases and J by 2 bases, with 4 bases of the junction left unmatched. The CDR3 runs 16 residues. The DNA for the CDR3 is TGTGCCACCAGCAGAGAACCGGGACAGGGGCCCTACGAGCAGTACTTC. This codes for CATSREPGQGPYEQYF.

The chain links TRBV5-6 to TRBJ1-1, with D perhaps TRBD1 (5 bases). The CDR3 loop spans 18 amino acids. Germline assignment: CDR1 SGHDT and CDR2 YYEEEE. V was cut by 2 bases and J by 7 bases, with 27 bases left in between. The CDR3 DNA is TGTGCCAGCAGCTTATTACGCTTAAACAATGGGGGGGTGAATGAAGCTTTCTTT. It encodes CASSLLRLNNGGVNEAFF.

The rearrangement links TRBV4-1 to TRBJ2-1, with D perhaps being TRBD1 or TRBD2 (5 bases each). CDR3 size: 17 residues. CDR1 and CDR2 (germline): MGHRA, YSYEKL. Trimming stripped 0 bases from V and 4 bases from J, with 16 bases between. CDR3 in DNA: TGCGCCAGCAGCCAAGATCCTTCTTTGGGGGAATACAATGAGCAGTTCTTC. Its protein is CASSQDPSLGEYNEQFF.

This clone appeared once. This sequence joins TRBV6-1 and TRBJ1-1; D unclear. The germline gives CDR1 MNHNS, CDR2 SASEGT. V gave up 9 bases and J gave up 0 bases, with 5 bases separating them. The CDR3 is 11 amino acids. CDR3 protein: CASTMNTEAFF. The CDR3 nucleotides read TGTGCCAGTACAATGAACACTGAAGCTTTCTTT.

This chain connects TRBV19 to TRBJ1-1; no clear D. Between the trimmed V and J ends, which lost 3 bases and 5 bases, there was a span of 13 bases. The CDR3 runs 14 residues. Germline CDR1 LNHDA, CDR2 SQIVND (reference sequence). CDR3 region: CASSIWGVGTEAFF. DNA for the CDR3: TGTGCCAGTAGTATTTGGGGAGTTGGGACTGAAGCTTTCTTT.

V and J are TRBV9 and TRBJ2-1, with no clear D. The V gene lost 0 bases and the J gene lost 2 bases, with 12 bases spanning the gap. The CDR3 extends over 16 amino acids. Germline-derived CDR1 and CDR2 are SGDLS and YYNGEE. The CDR3 loop is CASSVDEIPTYNEQFF. The DNA of the CDR3 is TGTGCCAGCAGCGTAGATGAGATCCCGACCTACAATGAGCAGTTCTTC.

This chain connects TRBV2 to TRBJ2-5, with a possible D match to TRBD1 (6 bases). Trimming took 7 bases from V and 9 from J, leaving 15 bases between them. From germline, CDR1 is SNHLY and CDR2 FYNNEI. The CDR3 is 12 amino acids. In DNA form, the CDR3 reads TGTGCCAGCACTGGACAGATCCGGGCCCAGTACTTC. Translating gives CASTGQIRAQYF.

This rearrangement joins TRBV28 to TRBJ1-4; D unclear. Germline assignment: CDR1 MDHEN and CDR2 SYDVKM. V lost 9 bases and J 8 bases, leaving 7 bases between the germline ends. CDR3 length equals 10 residues. In DNA form, the CDR3 reads TGTGCCAGACCCGAAGAAAAACTGTTTTTT. This translates into CARPEEKLFF.

The rearrangement links TRBV7-9 to TRBJ2-3; D might be TRBD2 (6 bases). CDR3 length: 15 residues. CDR1 SEHNR and CDR2 FQNEAQ come from the germline V gene (reference sequence). The ends were cut back, 5 bases at V and 1 base at J, with 13 bases in the middle. CDR3 bases: TGTGCCAGCAGCACCACTAGCTCTCGCACAGATACGCAGTATTTT. This encodes CASSTTSSRTDTQYF.

This rearrangement joins TRBV4-3 to TRBJ2-1; perhaps TRBD2 as D (6 bases). V was trimmed by 0 bases and J by 7 bases, leaving 13 bases between them. This CDR3 has 15 amino acids. From germline, CDR1 is LGHNA and CDR2 YSLEER. CDR3 sequence: CASSQDWRERNEQFF. The CDR3 DNA sequence: TGCGCCAGCAGCCAAGATTGGCGGGAAAGAAATGAGCAGTTCTTC.

By share, this clone counts as medium-sized (0.01 to 0.1%). The chain uses TRBV5-8 and TRBJ2-3; D is uncertain. V was trimmed by 0 bases and J by 6 bases, leaving 17 bases between them. The CDR3 runs 16 residues. From germline, CDR1 is SGHTS and CDR2 YDEGEE. The CDR3 reads CASSLAVREDKDTQYF. The DNA for the CDR3 is TGTGCCAGCAGCTTGGCCGTTAGAGAGGATAAGGATACGCAGTATTTT. Looking up the rest from reference TRBV5-8 and TRBJ2-3 gives the full variable domain: EAGVTQSPTHLIKTRGQQATLRCSPISGHTSVYWYQQALGLGLQFLLWYDEGEERNRGNFPPRFSGRQFPNYSSELNVNALELEDSALYLCASSLAVREDKDTQYFGPGTRLTVL.

The chain combines TRBV14 with TRBJ2-1, with 13 bases fitting TRBD2. The length of the CDR3 is 16 residues. In germline, CDR1 is SGHDN, CDR2 FVKESK. With 6 bases clipped from V and 7 bases from J, the junction kept 9 bases outside the gene matches. The CDR3 here is CASSPIGLAGDNEQFF. CDR3 nucleotides: TGTGCCAGCAGTCCTATAGGACTAGCGGGGGATAATGAGCAGTTCTTC.

The chain recombines TRBV28 with TRBJ2-5, with TRBD2 matching over 7 bases. The germline gives CDR1 MDHEN, CDR2 SYDVKM. With 8 bases clipped from V and 2 bases from J, the junction kept 5 bases outside the gene matches. The CDR3 spans 13 residues. CDR3 sequence reads: CASVGRGQETQYF. The DNA of the CDR3 is TGTGCCAGCGTAGGGCGGGGGCAAGAGACCCAGTACTTC.

The genes are TRBV5-4 and TRBJ2-7; 9 bases are a match to TRBD1. Germline V CDR1 and CDR2: SGHNT, YYREEE (reference sequence). The junction had 4 bases not matched to a gene; V was cut back by 1 base and J by 5 bases. This CDR3 is 14 amino acids long. As DNA, the CDR3 is TGTGCCAGCAGCTTGACAGGGGGCGTCGACGAGCAGTACTTC. Translation gives CASSLTGGVDEQYF.

As DNA, the CDR3 is TGTGCCAGCAGTTACATGAACACTGAAGCTTTCTTT. As protein: CASSYMNTEAFF. V and J are TRBV11-2 and TRBJ1-1; D uncertain. There are 12 residues in the CDR3. Germline V gives CDR1 SGHAT, CDR2 FQNNGV. V lost 6 bases, J lost 0 bases, and 5 bases lay in between.

The chain employs TRBV5-4 and TRBJ2-5; D possibly corresponds to TRBD1 (5 bases). Trimming stripped 0 bases from V and 9 bases from J, with 15 bases between. The CDR3 is 14 residues long. Germline CDR1 SGHNT, CDR2 YYREEE (reference sequence). The CDR3 DNA is TGTGCCAGCAGCTTGGCGGCAGGGAAAAAGTCCCAGTACTTC. As protein: CASSLAAGKKSQYF. Full variable domain (remainder filled in from reference TRBV5-4 and TRBJ2-5): ETGVTQSPTHLIKTRGQQVTLRCSSQSGHNTVSWYQQALGQGPQFIFQYYREEENGRGNFPPRFSGLQFPNYSSELNVNALELDDSALYLCASSLAAGKKSQYFGPGTRLLVL.

This chain uses TRBV7-9 with TRBJ1-2; no clear D gene. Deletions cut 3 bases from V and 7 bases from J, with 12 bases between. The CDR3 covers 13 residues. The V gene's germline CDR1 is SEHNR and CDR2 FQNEAQ (reference sequence). The CDR3 protein is CASSFSSGFGYTF. The CDR3 DNA sequence: TGTGCCAGCAGCTTCTCATCAGGTTTTGGCTACACCTTC. The full variable domain, rest sourced from reference TRBV7-9 and TRBJ1-2, is DTGVSQNPRHKITKRGQNVTFRCDPISEHNRLYWYRQTLGQGPEFLTYFQNEAQLEKSRLLSDRFSAERPKGSFSTLEIQRTEQGDSAMYLCASSFSSGFGYTFGSGTRLTVV.

The table lists this clone with a few counts. The chain recombines TRBV19 with TRBJ1-1; perhaps TRBD1 as D (6 bases). The CDR3 has 13 residues. The V end was cut by 2 bases, the J end by 5 bases, with 9 bases between. Germline lookup yields CDR1 LNHDA and CDR2 SQIVND (reference sequence). The CDR3 coding sequence is TGTGCCAGTAGTATAACAGGGAGGACTGAAGCTTTCTTT. This encodes CASSITGRTEAFF.

The chain uses TRBV6-1 and TRBJ1-1; no reliable D call. CDR3 size: 11 residues. Looked up from germline, CDR1 is MNHNS and CDR2 is SASEGT. V lost 6 bases and J lost 7, with 9 bases in between. CDR3 sequence: CASRDELEAFF. CDR3 bases: TGTGCCAGCAGGGATGAACTTGAAGCTTTCTTT.

Details on this clone: A junction end diverges from the germline sequence, so it may reflect a read error. The chain is built from TRBV11-1 and TRBJ2-2; tentative D call: TRBD1 (6 bases). Germline CDR1 is SGHAT and CDR2 is FQDESV (reference sequence). The CDR3 runs 14 residues. The CDR3 sequence is CAGSSRGNTGELFF. In DNA form, the CDR3 reads TGTGCCGGCAGCTCCAGGGGGAACACCGGGGAGCTGTTTTTT.

The chain recombines TRBV5-4 with TRBJ1-6; 9 bases align to TRBD1. J gave up 7 bases and V 0 bases, and 5 bases lay outside the gene matches. Germline V gene sequence: CDR1 SGHNT, CDR2 YYREEE (reference sequence). The CDR3 covers 16 residues. For the CDR3, the DNA is TGTGCCAGCAGCTTGGAACAGGGGGCGCGGAATTCACCCCTCCACTTT. It is translated as CASSLEQGARNSPLHF.

The chain links TRBV13 to TRBJ2-2, with TRBD2 identical over 13 bases. V dropped 3 bases and J dropped 2; count of bases not matched to a gene: 9. CDR3 length equals 19 residues. Germline values: CDR1 PRHDT, CDR2 FYEKMQ (reference sequence). CDR3 protein: CASSFYSGTSGDNTGELFF. The CDR3 nucleotides are TGTGCCAGCAGCTTTTACTCCGGGACTAGCGGGGATAACACCGGGGAGCTGTTTTTT.

The V call is TRBV5-8, the J call TRBJ1-4; D is perhaps TRBD1 (6 bases). This CDR3 has 15 amino acids. CDR1 SGHTS and CDR2 YDEGEE come from the germline V gene. V was pared by 2 bases and J by 4 bases, with 12 bases between. The CDR3 region has the DNA TGTGCCAGCAGCTTTCTTCAGGGGATTAATGAAAAACTGTTTTTT. It encodes CASSFLQGINEKLFF.

This clone was found once. The rearrangement joins TRBV5-6 to TRBJ2-1, with no clear D. The germline V gene encodes CDR1 SGHDT and CDR2 YYEEEE. CDR3 size: 15 residues. The V and J ends lost 0 bases and 1 base respectively, with 8 bases between them. As DNA, the CDR3 is TGTGCCAGCAGCTTGGGGGCAATTTCCTACAATGAGCAGTTCTTC. This gives the protein CASSLGAISYNEQFF.

The V call is TRBV28, the J call TRBJ1-5; D ambiguous. Trimming left V 2 bases short and J 7 bases short, with 9 bases between. The CDR3 runs to 13 residues. Germline loops: CDR1 MDHEN, CDR2 SYDVKM. As DNA, the CDR3 is TGTGCCAGCAGTTTAGGGGAGAGACAGCCCCAGCATTTT. Amino acids: CASSLGERQPQHF.